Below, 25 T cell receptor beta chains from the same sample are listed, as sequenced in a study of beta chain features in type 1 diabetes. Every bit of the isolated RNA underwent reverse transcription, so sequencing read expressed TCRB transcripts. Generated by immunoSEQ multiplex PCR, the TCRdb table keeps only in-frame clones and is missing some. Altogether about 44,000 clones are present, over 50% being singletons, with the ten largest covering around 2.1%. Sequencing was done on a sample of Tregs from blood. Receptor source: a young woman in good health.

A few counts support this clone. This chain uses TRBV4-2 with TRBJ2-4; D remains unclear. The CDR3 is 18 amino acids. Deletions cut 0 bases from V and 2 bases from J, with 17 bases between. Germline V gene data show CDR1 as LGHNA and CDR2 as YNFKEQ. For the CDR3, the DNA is TGTGCCAGCAGCCAAGATCTTACCCCGGAGAGACCCAAAAACATTCAGTACTTC. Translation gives CASSQDLTPERPKNIQYF.

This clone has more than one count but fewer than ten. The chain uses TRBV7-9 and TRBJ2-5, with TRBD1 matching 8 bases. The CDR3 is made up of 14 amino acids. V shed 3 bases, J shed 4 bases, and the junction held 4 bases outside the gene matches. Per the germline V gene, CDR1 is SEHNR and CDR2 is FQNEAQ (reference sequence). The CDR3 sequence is CASSFGQGGETQYF. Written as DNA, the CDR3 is TGTGCCAGCAGCTTTGGACAGGGAGGAGAGACCCAGTACTTC.

The CDR3 DNA is TGCGCCAGCAGCTCATCCGTCCAGGGACAGCCCTATCTCGATGCCAAAAACATTCAGTACTTC. This translates into CASSSSVQGQPYLDAKNIQYF. V gene TRBV5-1 combines with J gene TRBJ2-4; 7 bases map to TRBD1. Unmatched junction bases numbered 22, after V lost 3 bases and J lost 1 base. CDR3 length: 21 amino acids. Germline V CDR1 and CDR2: SGHRS, YFSETQ.

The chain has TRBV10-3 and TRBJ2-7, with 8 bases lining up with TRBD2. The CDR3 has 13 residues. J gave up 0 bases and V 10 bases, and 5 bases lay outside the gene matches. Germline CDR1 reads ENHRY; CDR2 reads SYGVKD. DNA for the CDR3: TGTGCCACCCATAGCGGGACCTCCTACGAGCAGTACTTC. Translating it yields CATHSGTSYEQYF.

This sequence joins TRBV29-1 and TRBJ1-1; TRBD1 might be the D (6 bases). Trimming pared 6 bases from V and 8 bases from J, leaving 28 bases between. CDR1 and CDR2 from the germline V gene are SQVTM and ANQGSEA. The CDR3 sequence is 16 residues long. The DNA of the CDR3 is TGCAGCGTCGTCGTAAGTGACAGGTACTTCTCTTCCGAAGCTTTCTTT. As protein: CSVVVSDRYFSSEAFF.

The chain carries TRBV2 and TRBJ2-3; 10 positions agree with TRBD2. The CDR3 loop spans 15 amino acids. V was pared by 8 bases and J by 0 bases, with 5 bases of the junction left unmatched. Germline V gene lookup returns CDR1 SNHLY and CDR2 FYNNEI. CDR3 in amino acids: CASGALAGSTDTQYF. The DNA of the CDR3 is TGTGCCAGCGGAGCACTAGCGGGAAGCACAGATACGCAGTATTTT.

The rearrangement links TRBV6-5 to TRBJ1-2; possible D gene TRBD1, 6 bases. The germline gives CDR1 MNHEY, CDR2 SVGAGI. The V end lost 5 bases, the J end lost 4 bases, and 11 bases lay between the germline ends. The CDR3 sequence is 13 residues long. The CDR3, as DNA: TGTGCCAGCAGTCCGGACAGTTCCTATGGCTACACCTTC. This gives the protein CASSPDSSYGYTF.

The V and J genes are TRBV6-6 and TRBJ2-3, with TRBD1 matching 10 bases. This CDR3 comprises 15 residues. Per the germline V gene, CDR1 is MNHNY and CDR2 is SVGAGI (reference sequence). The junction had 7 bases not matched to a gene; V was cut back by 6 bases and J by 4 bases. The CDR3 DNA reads TGTGCCAGCAGACCGGGACAGGGGAGAGCAGATACGCAGTATTTT. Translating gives CASRPGQGRADTQYF.

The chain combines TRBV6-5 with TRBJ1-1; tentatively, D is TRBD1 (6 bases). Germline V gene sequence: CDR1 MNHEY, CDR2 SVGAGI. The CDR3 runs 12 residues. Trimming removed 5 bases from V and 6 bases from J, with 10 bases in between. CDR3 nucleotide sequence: TGTGCCAGCAGTCCACGGACAGCTGAAGCTTTCTTT. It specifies CASSPRTAEAFF.

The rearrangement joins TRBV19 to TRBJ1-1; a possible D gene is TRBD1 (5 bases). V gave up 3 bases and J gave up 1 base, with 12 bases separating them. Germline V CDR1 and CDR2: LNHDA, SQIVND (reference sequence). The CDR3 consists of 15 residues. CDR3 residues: CASSIQGEGNTEAFF. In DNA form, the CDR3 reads TGTGCCAGTAGTATCCAAGGGGAGGGGAACACTGAAGCTTTCTTT.

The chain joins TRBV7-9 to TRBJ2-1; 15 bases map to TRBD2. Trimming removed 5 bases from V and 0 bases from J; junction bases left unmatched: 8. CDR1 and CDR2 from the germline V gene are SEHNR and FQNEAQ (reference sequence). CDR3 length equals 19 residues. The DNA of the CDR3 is TGTGCCAGCAGCGCCGGACTAGCGGGAGGGAAGAGCTCCTACAATGAGCAGTTCTTC. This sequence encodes CASSAGLAGGKSSYNEQFF.

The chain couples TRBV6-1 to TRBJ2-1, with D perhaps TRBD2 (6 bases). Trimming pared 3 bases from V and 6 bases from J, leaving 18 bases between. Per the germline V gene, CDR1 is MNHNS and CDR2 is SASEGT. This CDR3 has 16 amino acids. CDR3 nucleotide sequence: TGTGCCAGCAGTGATACGGCCCTCGGGACTCCCAATGAGCAGTTCTTC. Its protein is CASSDTALGTPNEQFF.

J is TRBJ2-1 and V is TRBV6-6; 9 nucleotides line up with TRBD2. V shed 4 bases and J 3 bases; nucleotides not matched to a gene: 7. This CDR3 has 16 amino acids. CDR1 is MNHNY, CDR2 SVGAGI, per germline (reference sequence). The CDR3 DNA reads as TGTGCCAGCAGTTCCCTTAGCGGGAGAAGCTACAATGAGCAGTTCTTC. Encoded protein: CASSSLSGRSYNEQFF.

CDR3 coding DNA: TGCAGCGTCGTGTTCGCGGGAGAAGCTTTCTTT. It translates to CSVVFAGEAFF. The rearrangement joins TRBV29-1 to TRBJ1-1, with D hard to call. Germline CDR1 SQVTM, CDR2 ANQGSEA. CDR3 size: 11 residues. The V and J ends lost 6 bases and 8 bases respectively, with 13 bases between them.

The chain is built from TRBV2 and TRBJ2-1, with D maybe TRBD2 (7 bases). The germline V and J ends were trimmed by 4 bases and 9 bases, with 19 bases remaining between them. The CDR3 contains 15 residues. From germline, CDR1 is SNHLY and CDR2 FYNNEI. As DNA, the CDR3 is TGTGCCAGCAGTGGGGGGCGGGGGCAGGGATCTGAGCAGTTCTTC. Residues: CASSGGRGQGSEQFF.

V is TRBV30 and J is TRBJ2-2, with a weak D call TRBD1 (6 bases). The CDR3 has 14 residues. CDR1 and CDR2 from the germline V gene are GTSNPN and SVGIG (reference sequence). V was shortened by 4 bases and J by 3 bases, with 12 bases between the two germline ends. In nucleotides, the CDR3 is TGTGCCTGGACCCGTGGACAGTACACCGGGGAGCTGTTTTTT. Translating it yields CAWTRGQYTGELFF.

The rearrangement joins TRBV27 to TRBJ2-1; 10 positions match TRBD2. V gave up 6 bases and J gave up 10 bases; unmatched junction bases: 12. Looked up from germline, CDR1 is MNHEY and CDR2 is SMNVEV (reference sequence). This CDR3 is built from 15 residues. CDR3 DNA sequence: TGTGCCAGCAGCCGACTAGCGGGTCCCGAGGGGGAGCAGTTCTTC. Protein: CASSRLAGPEGEQFF.

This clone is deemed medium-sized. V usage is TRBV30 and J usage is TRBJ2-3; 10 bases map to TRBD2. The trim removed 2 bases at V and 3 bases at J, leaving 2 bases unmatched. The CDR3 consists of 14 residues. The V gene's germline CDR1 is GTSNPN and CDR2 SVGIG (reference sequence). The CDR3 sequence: CAWSPGLATDTQYF. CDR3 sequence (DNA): TGTGCCTGGAGTCCGGGACTAGCGACAGATACGCAGTATTTT.

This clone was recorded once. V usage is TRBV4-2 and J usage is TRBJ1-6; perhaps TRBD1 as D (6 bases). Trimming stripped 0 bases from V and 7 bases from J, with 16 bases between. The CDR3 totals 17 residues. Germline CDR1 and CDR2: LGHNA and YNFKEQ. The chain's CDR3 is CASSQERRGAKNSPLHF. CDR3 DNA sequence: TGTGCCAGCAGCCAAGAAAGGCGGGGGGCGAAAAATTCACCCCTCCACTTT.

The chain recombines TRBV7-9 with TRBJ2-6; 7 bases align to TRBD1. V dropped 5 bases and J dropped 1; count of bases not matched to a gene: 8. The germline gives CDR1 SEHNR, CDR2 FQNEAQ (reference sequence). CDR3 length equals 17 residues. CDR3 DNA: TGTGCCAGCAGCCCCGGGACAGAGGGATCTGGGGCCAACGTCCTGACTTTC. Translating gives CASSPGTEGSGANVLTF.

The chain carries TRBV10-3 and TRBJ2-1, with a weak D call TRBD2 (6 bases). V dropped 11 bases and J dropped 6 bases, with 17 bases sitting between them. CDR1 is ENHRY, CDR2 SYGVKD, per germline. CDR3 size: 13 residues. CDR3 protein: CAVAGSGINEQFF. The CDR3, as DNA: TGTGCCGTCGCCGGGAGCGGAATCAATGAGCAGTTCTTC.

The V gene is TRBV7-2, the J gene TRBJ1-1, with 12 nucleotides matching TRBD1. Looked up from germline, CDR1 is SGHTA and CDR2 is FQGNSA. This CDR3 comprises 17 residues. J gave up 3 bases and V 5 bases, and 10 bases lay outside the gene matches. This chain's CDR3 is CASSPGTGGGGYTEAFF. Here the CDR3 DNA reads TGTGCCAGCAGCCCTGGGACAGGGGGCGGTGGGTACACTGAAGCTTTCTTT.

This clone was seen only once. The CDR3 reads CSSSTGTDYGYTF. The CDR3, as DNA: TGCAGCTCCAGTACAGGGACCGACTATGGCTACACCTTC. The rearrangement uses TRBV29-1 and TRBJ1-2; D perhaps matches TRBD1 (6 bases). Trimming cost V 8 bases and J 3 bases, with 16 bases left between them. Germline V gives CDR1 SQVTM, CDR2 ANQGSEA. This CDR3 region has 13 residues.

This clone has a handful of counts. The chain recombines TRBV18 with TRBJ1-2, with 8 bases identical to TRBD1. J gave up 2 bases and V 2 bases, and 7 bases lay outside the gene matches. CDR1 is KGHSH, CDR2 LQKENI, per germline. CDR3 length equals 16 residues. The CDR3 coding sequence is TGTGCCAGCTCACCAACCGGGACAGGCTACAACTATGGCTACACCTTC. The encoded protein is CASSPTGTGYNYGYTF.

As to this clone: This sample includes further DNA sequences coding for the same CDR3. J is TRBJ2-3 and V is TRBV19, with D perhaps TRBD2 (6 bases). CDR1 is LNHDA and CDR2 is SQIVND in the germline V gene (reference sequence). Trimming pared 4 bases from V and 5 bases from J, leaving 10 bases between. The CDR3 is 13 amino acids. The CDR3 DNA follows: TGTGCCAGTAGTAATTCGGGGGTAGATACGCAGTATTTT. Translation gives CASSNSGVDTQYF.